The entry below describes one T cell receptor (beta chain). Its antigen remains unknown. Each patient supplied 1 to 8 pretreatment and on-treatment samples. The data derive from a study of PD-L1 blockade in urothelial cancer. Whole-study context: Blood analysis took place 3 weeks (second dose) and 6 weeks after treatment start. Blood yielded a median of around 150,000 T cells per sample. Study conclusions and caveats: Better survival was predicted when blood TCR clonality before treatment fell below the median.

Trimming removed 3 bases from V and 4 bases from J, with 7 bases in between. Germline V gene sequence: CDR1 WNHNN, CDR2 SYGVQD (reference sequence). This CDR3 region has 12 residues. The data were produced by immunoSEQ multiplex PCR, yet TCRdb's version contains in-frame clones alone and is incomplete. The data hold more than 45,000 clones, with about nine tenths observed a single time. This chain joins TRBV10-1 and TRBJ2-7; D unresolved. The sequence derives from a man older than 75 with urothelial cancer. Sequencing used PBMCs, obtained around atezolizumab (anti-PD-L1) treatment. The CDR3: CASSDSPYEQYF. CDR3 coding DNA: TGCGCCAGCAGTGACTCTCCTTACGAGCAGTACTTC.